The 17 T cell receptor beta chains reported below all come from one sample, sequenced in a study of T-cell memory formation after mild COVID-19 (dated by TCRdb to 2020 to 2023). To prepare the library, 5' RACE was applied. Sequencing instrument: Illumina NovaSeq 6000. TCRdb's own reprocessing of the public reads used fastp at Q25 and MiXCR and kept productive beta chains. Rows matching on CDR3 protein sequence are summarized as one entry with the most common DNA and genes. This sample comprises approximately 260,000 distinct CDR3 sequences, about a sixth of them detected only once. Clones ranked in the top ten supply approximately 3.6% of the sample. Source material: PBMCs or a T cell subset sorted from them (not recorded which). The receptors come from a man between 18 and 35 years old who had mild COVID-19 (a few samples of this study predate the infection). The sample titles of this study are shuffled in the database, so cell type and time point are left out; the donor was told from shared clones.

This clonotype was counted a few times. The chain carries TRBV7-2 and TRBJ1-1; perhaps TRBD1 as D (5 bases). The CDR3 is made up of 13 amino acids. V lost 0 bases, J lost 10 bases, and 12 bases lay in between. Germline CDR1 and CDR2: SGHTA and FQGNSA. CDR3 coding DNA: TGTGCCAGCAGCTTAGCGCGGCAGGGCTCAGCTTTCTTT. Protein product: CASSLARQGSAFF.

Written as DNA, the CDR3 is TGTGCCAGCAGCCCCCGTGCGGGGGCTGAGACCCAGTACTTC. Translated: CASSPRAGAETQYF. The rearrangement joins TRBV13 to TRBJ2-5; possible D gene TRBD2, 7 bases. The CDR3 runs 14 residues. Germline CDR1 reads PRHDT; CDR2 reads FYEKMQ (reference sequence). V lost 5 bases, J lost 5 bases, and 15 bases lay in between.

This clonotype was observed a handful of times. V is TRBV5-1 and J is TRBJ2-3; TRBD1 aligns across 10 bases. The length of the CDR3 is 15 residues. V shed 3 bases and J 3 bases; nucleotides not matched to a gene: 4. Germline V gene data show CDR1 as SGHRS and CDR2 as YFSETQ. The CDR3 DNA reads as TGCGCCAGCAGCTGGACAGGGGGGGGGACAGATACGCAGTATTTT. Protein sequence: CASSWTGGGTDTQYF.

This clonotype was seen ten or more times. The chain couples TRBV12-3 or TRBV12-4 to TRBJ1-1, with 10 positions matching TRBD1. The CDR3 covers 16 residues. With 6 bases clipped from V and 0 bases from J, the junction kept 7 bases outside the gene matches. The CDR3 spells CASSLGQGSLNTEAFF. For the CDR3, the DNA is TGTGCCAGCAGCTTGGGACAGGGGAGTTTGAACACTGAAGCTTTCTTT.

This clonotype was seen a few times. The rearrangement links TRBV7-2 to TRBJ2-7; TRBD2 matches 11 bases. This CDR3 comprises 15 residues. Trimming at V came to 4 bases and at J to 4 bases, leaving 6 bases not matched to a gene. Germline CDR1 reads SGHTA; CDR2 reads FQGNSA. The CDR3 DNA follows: TGTGCCAGCAGCTCTGCCGGGACTAGCGGTTACGAGCAGTACTTC. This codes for CASSSAGTSGYEQYF.

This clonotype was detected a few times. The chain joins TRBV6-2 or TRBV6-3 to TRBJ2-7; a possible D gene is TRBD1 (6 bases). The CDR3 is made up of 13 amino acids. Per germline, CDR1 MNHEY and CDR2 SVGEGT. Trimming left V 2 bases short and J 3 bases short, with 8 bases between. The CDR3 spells CASSYQQGYEQYF. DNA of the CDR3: TGTGCCAGCAGTTACCAACAGGGCTACGAGCAGTACTTC.

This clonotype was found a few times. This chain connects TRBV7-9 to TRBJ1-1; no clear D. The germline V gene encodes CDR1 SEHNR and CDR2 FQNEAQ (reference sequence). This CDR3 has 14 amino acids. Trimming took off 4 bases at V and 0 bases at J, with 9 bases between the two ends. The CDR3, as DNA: TGTGCCAGCAGCTCACACAGCATGAACACTGAAGCTTTCTTT. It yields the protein CASSSHSMNTEAFF.

The DNA of the CDR3 is TGTGCCAGCAGCTCCCGAGCCGGACTAGAGAGGCCAAGTGAGCAGTTCTTC. Encoded protein: CASSSRAGLERPSEQFF. The J gene is TRBJ2-1, the V gene TRBV11-2, with TRBD2 matching over 7 bases. Trimming removed 4 bases from V and 9 bases from J; junction bases left unmatched: 18. CDR1 is SGHAT, CDR2 FQNNGV, per germline. This CDR3 has 17 amino acids.

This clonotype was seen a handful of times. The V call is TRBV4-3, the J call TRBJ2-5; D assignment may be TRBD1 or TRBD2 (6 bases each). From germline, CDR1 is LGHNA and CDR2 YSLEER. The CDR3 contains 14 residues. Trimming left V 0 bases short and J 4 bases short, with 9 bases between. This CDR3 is CASSQDGGRETQYF. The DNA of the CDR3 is TGCGCCAGCAGCCAAGACGGGGGCAGAGAGACCCAGTACTTC.

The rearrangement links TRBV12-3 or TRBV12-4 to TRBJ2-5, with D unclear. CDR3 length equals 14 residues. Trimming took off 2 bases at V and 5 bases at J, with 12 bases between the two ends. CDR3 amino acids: CASSLTGPRETQYF. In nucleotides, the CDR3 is TGTGCCAGCAGTTTAACTGGTCCAAGGGAGACCCAGTACTTC.

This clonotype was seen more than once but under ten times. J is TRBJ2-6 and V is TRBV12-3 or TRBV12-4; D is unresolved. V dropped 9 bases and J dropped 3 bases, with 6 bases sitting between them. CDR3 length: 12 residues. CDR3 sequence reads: CASGLGANVLTF. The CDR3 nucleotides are TGTGCCAGTGGCCTTGGGGCCAACGTCCTGACTTTC.

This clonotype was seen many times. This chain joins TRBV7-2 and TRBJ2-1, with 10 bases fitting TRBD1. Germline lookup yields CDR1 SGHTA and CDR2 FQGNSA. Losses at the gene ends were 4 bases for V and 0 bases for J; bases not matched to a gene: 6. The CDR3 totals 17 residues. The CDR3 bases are TGTGCCAGCAGCTCCCTGGGACAGGGGAGCTCCTACAATGAGCAGTTCTTC. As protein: CASSSLGQGSSYNEQFF.

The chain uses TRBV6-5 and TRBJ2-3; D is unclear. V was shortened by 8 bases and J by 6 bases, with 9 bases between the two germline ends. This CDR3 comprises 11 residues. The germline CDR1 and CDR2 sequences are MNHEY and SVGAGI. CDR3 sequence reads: CASRLSDTQYF. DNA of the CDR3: TGTGCCAGCCGACTGAGCGATACGCAGTATTTT.

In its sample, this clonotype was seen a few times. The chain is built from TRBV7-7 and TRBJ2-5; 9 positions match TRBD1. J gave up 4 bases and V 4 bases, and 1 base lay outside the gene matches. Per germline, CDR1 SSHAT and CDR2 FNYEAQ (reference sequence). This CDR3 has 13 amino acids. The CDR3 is CASSWTGAETQYF. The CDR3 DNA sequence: TGTGCCAGCAGCTGGACAGGGGCAGAGACCCAGTACTTC.

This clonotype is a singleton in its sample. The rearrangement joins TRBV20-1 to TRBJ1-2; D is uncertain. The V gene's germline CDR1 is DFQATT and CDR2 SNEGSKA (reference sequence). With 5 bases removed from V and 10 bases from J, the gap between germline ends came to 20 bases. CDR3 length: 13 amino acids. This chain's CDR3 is CSASSAYLSPYTF. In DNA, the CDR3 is TGCAGTGCTTCATCAGCCTACTTATCCCCCTACACCTTC.

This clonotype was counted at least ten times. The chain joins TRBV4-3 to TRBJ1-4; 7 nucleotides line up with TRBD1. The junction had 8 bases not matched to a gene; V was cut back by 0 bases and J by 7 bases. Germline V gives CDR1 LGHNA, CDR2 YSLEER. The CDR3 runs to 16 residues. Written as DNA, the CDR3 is TGCGCCAGCAGCCAAGATCAAAAGGGGGCGAGTGAAAAACTGTTTTTT. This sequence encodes CASSQDQKGASEKLFF.

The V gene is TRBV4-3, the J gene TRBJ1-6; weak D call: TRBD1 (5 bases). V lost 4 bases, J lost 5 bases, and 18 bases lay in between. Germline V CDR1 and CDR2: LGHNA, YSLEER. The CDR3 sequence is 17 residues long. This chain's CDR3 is CASSLYWGPPNNSPLHF. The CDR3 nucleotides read TGCGCCAGCAGCCTCTACTGGGGCCCGCCTAATAATTCACCCCTCCACTTT.